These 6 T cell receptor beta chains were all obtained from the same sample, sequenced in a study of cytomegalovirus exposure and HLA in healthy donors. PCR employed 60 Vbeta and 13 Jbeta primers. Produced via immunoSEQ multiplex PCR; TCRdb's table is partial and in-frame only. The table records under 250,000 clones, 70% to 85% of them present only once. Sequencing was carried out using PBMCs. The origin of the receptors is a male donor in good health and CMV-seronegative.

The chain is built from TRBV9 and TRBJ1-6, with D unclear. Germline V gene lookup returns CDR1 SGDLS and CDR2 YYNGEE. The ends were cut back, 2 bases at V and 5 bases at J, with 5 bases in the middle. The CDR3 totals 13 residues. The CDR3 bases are TGTGCCAGCAGCGTGAGAGATAATTCACCCCTCCACTTT. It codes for CASSVRDNSPLHF.

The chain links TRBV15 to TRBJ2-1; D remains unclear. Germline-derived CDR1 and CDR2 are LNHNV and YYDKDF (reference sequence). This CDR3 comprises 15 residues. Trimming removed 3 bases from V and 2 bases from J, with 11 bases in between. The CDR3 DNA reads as TGTGCCACCAGCAGGAGAGGCGGCACCTACAATGAGCAGTTCTTC. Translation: CATSRRGGTYNEQFF. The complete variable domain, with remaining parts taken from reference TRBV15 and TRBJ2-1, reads DAMVIQNPRYQVTQFGKPVTLSCSQTLNHNVMYWYQQKSSQAPKLLFHYYDKDFNNEADTPDNFQSRRPNTSFCFLDIRSPGLGDTAMYLCATSRRGGTYNEQFFGPGTRLTVL.

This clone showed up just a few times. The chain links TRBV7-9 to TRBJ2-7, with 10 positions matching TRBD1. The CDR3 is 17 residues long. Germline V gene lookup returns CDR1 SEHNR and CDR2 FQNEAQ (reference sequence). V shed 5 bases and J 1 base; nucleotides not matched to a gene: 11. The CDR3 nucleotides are TGTGCCAGCAGCGCGGAAACTACGGACAGGGGGTCCTACGAGCAGTACTTC. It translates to CASSAETTDRGSYEQYF. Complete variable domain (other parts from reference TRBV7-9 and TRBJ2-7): DTGVSQNPRHKITKRGQNVTFRCDPISEHNRLYWYRQTLGQGPEFLTYFQNEAQLEKSRLLSDRFSAERPKGSFSTLEIQRTEQGDSAMYLCASSAETTDRGSYEQYFGPGTRLTVT.

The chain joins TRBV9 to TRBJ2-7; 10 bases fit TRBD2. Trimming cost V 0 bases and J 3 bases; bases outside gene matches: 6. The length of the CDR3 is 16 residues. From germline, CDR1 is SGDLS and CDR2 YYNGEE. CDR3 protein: CASSVGVAGGVYEQYF. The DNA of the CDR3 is TGTGCCAGCAGCGTAGGGGTAGCGGGAGGTGTCTACGAGCAGTACTTC.

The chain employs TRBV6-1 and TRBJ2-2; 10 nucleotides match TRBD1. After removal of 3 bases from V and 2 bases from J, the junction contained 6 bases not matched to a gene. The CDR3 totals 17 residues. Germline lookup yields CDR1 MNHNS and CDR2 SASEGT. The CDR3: CASSDPRTGGNTGELFF. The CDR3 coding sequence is TGTGCCAGCAGTGACCCTCGGACAGGGGGTAACACCGGGGAGCTGTTTTTT.

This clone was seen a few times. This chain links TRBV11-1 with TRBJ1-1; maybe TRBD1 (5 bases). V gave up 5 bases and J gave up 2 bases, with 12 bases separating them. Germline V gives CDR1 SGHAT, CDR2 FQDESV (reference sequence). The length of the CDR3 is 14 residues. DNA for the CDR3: TGTGCCAGCAGCGGACAAACAGGAAACACTGAAGCTTTCTTT. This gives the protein CASSGQTGNTEAFF.